The T cell receptor beta chain under discussion was sequenced for a study of cytomegalovirus exposure and HLA in healthy donors. Study results and limitations: For most TCR sequences rarity was the rule, although some public TCRs occurred in many donors. The study designated 150 or so TCR beta chains cytomegalovirus-associated.

This clone was counted a single time. Its antigen remains unknown. The validation cohort, a group of around 130 subjects, included the donors and was separate from the roughly 670-subject first cohort. The data were produced by immunoSEQ multiplex PCR, yet TCRdb's version contains in-frame clones alone and is incomplete. This sample has about 110,000 clones, with 95% found just once. CDR1 is SNHLY and CDR2 is FYNNEI in the germline V gene. The V end was cut by 7 bases, the J end by 2 bases, with 5 bases between. This CDR3 is 11 amino acids long. This rearrangement joins TRBV2 to TRBJ2-5; D is undetermined. The sample taken for sequencing was PBMCs. The receptor comes from a woman aged 18 to 35 in good health and CMV-seronegative. CDR3 in amino acids: CASTRQETQYF. The CDR3 DNA reads as TGTGCCAGCACCAGGCAAGAGACCCAGTACTTC.